This paragraph covers one T cell receptor beta chain sequence. The antigen is unknown. Treatment described: oral pan-JAK inhibitor, 5-10 mg twice daily. The CDR3 runs 14 residues. V shed 3 bases and J shed 8 bases, with 14 bases lying between them. Germline CDR1 reads GTSNPN; CDR2 reads SVGIG (reference sequence). This entry is derived from a study of CD8+ T cells in alopecia areata. Findings and caveats of the study: Especially in alopecia totalis/universalis, lesional scalp showed greater clonality than normal scalp did. In patients, TCRs were shared less clearly than in mice, and HLA may possibly be involved.

Once RNA had been extracted, it was reverse transcribed into cDNA to act as the sequencing template. TCRdb's table, derived via immunoSEQ multiplex PCR, lists solely in-frame clones and lacks some. In the table there are around 190,000 clones, 60% of which are singletons. The sequenced sample was CD4+ T cells sorted from blood, obtained at week 24, from a patient treated with tofacitinib. The clonotype was recovered from a human donor with alopecia areata. The genes are TRBV30 and TRBJ1-6; weak D call: TRBD1 (5 bases). The CDR3 here is CAWRSQWGDSPLHF. CDR3 nucleotide sequence: TGTGCCTGGAGGTCGCAGTGGGGGGATTCACCCCTCCACTTT.